This TCR beta chain was documented in a study of OX40 agonist ivuxolimab in advanced cancers. Study context: Ivuxolimab, which is an agonistic anti-OX40 (CD134) antibody, was administered to the patients. People in dose escalation had one of these cancers: hepatocellular carcinoma, melanoma, renal cell or head and neck cancer. Of mixed ages from about 20 to 80 and averaging about 56 years, the group was approximately 84% male.

Losses at the gene ends were 4 bases for V and 9 bases for J; bases not matched to a gene: 12. Germline CDR1 is SQVTM and CDR2 is ANQGSEA. This CDR3 contains 14 residues. As regards this clone: What it binds is unknown.

Study findings and constraints: In general, CD8+ T cells held more expanded clones than CD4+ did, on average.

Using immunoSEQ multiplex PCR, the repertoire was profiled, and TCRdb retains in-frame clones only, with some absent. Among about 82,000 clones listed, roughly nine tenths were seen once. Sequences were derived from CD4+ or CD8+ T cells sorted from blood, sampled in a trial of the OX40 agonist ivuxolimab. The clonotype originates from an adult with an advanced solid tumor such as melanoma, head and neck, liver or kidney cancer. The chain recombines TRBV29-1 with TRBJ2-1, with 7 nucleotides matching TRBD2. The CDR3, as DNA: TGCAGCGTTGTCGTCGGACTAGTGTATGGTGAGCAGTTCTTC. This translates into CSVVVGLVYGEQFF.